In its sample, the clone carrying this T cell receptor (beta chain) was seen once. Its antigen is still unknown. Each sample yielded roughly 92,000 assayed TCR templates. TCRdb's table, derived via immunoSEQ multiplex PCR, lists solely in-frame clones and lacks some. The profile covers about 56,000 clones, with around 98% appearing a single time and roughly 1.1% taken by the ten largest. The data were obtained in a study of siplizumab effects on memory and regulatory T cells. With V trimmed by 5 bases and J by 3 bases, 7 bases remained unmatched. This CDR3 is built from 16 residues. Germline CDR1 is MNHEY and CDR2 is SMNVEV (reference sequence). General study points: About 80-95% of proliferating CD4+ or CD8+ clones had no assignable naive or memory phenotype. Under siplizumab, alloreactive sequences traced to unstimulated CD4+ memory cells were significantly reduced. Unstimulated naive T cells seemed to show more diversity than memory cells did, and they also seemed to be among the major contributors to the alloresponse.

Specimen: naive CD8+ T cells sorted from blood. This chain joins TRBV27 and TRBJ2-2, with TRBD2 matching over 9 bases. This TCR was sampled from a human donor in good health. CDR3 protein: CASSHTLAGHTGELFF. The CDR3 DNA is TGTGCCAGCAGTCACACACTAGCGGGTCACACCGGGGAGCTGTTTTTT.